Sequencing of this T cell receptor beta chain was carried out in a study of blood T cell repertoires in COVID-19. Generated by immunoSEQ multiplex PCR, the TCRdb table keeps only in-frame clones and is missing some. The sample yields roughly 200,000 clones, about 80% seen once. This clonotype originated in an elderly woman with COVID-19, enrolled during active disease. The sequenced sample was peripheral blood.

The CDR3 region has the DNA TGTGCCAGCAGCTTTCTCTCGGGGTTAGATACGCAGTATTTT. Protein: CASSFLSGLDTQYF. This chain uses TRBV7-3 with TRBJ2-3, with a possible D match to TRBD2 (5 bases). Germline V gives CDR1 SGHTA, CDR2 FQGTGA. This CDR3 is 14 amino acids long. With 3 bases removed from V and 5 bases from J, the gap between germline ends came to 12 bases.